The 24 T cell receptor beta chains listed next were all sequenced from one sample in a study of blood T cell repertoires in COVID-19 (dated by TCRdb to 2018 to 2020). To prepare the library, the immunoSEQ multiplex PCR assay was applied. TCRdb took over this immuneACCESS table, retaining in-frame rearrangements with V and J assigned. Such tables are incomplete; in checked studies, under half of the missing clones stem from an unresolved V gene, and the remainder is unexplained. The sample table lists 200,000 to 300,000 clones, about 91% of them with a count of one. Roughly 1.2% of the sample goes to the ten largest clones. Sequenced sample: PBMCs or T cells enriched from blood (not recorded which). The source is a woman between 40 and 55 years old with acute COVID-19.

The chain has TRBV27 and TRBJ1-1; D may be TRBD1 (6 bases). The germline CDR1 and CDR2 sequences are MNHEY and SMNVEV (reference sequence). CDR3 length equals 14 residues. Between the trimmed V and J ends, which lost 3 bases and 0 bases, there was a span of 8 bases. This chain's CDR3 is CASSFGTMNTEAFF. In DNA, the CDR3 is TGTGCCAGCAGTTTTGGGACAATGAACACTGAAGCTTTCTTT.

This chain connects TRBV7-2 to TRBJ1-1; 7 nucleotides align to TRBD1. The CDR3 runs to 12 residues. Trimming cost V 5 bases and J 9 bases; bases outside gene matches: 6. The germline V gene encodes CDR1 SGHTA and CDR2 FQGNSA. The CDR3 loop reads CASSPDREQAFF. The CDR3 coding sequence is TGTGCCAGCAGCCCCGACAGGGAGCAAGCTTTCTTT.

This clone turned up a few times. This sequence joins TRBV4-1 and TRBJ2-1, with 14 positions matching TRBD2. Germline V gives CDR1 MGHRA, CDR2 YSYEKL. The V and J ends lost 2 bases and 6 bases, in that order; junction bases with no gene match: 6. CDR3 length: 17 amino acids. In DNA, the CDR3 is TGCGCCAGCAGCCAACACATAGGACTAGCGGGAGGCAATGAGCAGTTCTTC. Residues: CASSQHIGLAGGNEQFF.

V and J are TRBV7-9 and TRBJ1-5, with D possibly TRBD1 on 5 matching bases. The CDR3 has 18 amino acids. Germline CDR1 and CDR2: SEHNR and FQNEAQ (reference sequence). The V end lost 2 bases, the J end lost 7 bases, and 24 bases lay between the germline ends. CDR3 sequence reads: CASSLSRGRALTEQPQHF. The CDR3 nucleotides are TGTGCCAGCAGCTTAAGTCGCGGCAGGGCTTTGACGGAGCAGCCCCAGCATTTT.

Only one count was recorded for this clone. The chain recombines TRBV7-2 with TRBJ2-1; weak D call: TRBD1 (6 bases). Germline values: CDR1 SGHTA, CDR2 FQGNSA. The CDR3 loop spans 15 amino acids. The V end lost 4 bases, the J end lost 0 bases, and 10 bases lay between the germline ends. CDR3: CASSWTAGSYNEQFF. DNA of the CDR3: TGTGCCAGCAGCTGGACAGCCGGCTCCTACAATGAGCAGTTCTTC.

This chain links TRBV7-9 with TRBJ1-1, with 7 nucleotides matching TRBD1. Losses at the gene ends were 1 base for V and 1 base for J; bases not matched to a gene: 3. The length of the CDR3 is 15 residues. Germline assignment: CDR1 SEHNR and CDR2 FQNEAQ (reference sequence). This CDR3 reads CASSLGQGGNTEAFF. In DNA form, the CDR3 reads TGTGCCAGCAGCTTAGGACAGGGTGGGAACACTGAAGCTTTCTTT. Looking up the rest from reference TRBV7-9 and TRBJ1-1 gives the full variable domain: DTGVSQNPRHKITKRGQNVTFRCDPISEHNRLYWYRQTLGQGPEFLTYFQNEAQLEKSRLLSDRFSAERPKGSFSTLEIQRTEQGDSAMYLCASSLGQGGNTEAFFGQGTRLTVV.

The chain couples TRBV11-2 to TRBJ2-5; 11 bases are a match to TRBD1. CDR1 is SGHAT, CDR2 FQNNGV, per germline. The CDR3 has 14 residues. V dropped 5 bases and J dropped 5; count of bases not matched to a gene: 4. In DNA, the CDR3 is TGTGCCAGCAGCCCAAGGGACAGGGGGGAGACCCAGTACTTC. As protein: CASSPRDRGETQYF. Variable domain in full (rest from reference TRBV11-2 and TRBJ2-5): EAGVAQSPRYKIIEKRQSVAFWCNPISGHATLYWYQQILGQGPKLLIQFQNNGVVDDSQLPKDRFSAERLKGVDSTLKIQPAKLEDSAVYLCASSPRDRGETQYFGPGTRLLVL.

The rearrangement links TRBV19 to TRBJ1-1; D is perhaps TRBD1 (5 bases). The CDR3 is 12 amino acids. Germline CDR1 LNHDA, CDR2 SQIVND (reference sequence). V lost 10 bases, J lost 2 bases, and 11 bases lay in between. The CDR3 DNA follows: TGTGCCACAGGACACTCCAACACTGAAGCTTTCTTT. Its protein product is CATGHSNTEAFF.

The chain has TRBV5-1 and TRBJ2-7, with 7 nucleotides matching TRBD2. Germline CDR1 reads SGHRS; CDR2 reads YFSETQ. CDR3 size: 14 residues. With V trimmed by 8 bases and J by 1 base, 9 bases remained unmatched. CDR3 in amino acids: CASQAAGASYEQYF. CDR3 in DNA: TGCGCCAGTCAGGCGGCGGGAGCTTCCTACGAGCAGTACTTC.

The chain recombines TRBV7-9 with TRBJ1-5; TRBD1 matches 7 bases. Trimming cost V 10 bases and J 5 bases; bases outside gene matches: 5. Germline V gene lookup returns CDR1 SEHNR and CDR2 FQNEAQ (reference sequence). The CDR3 is 12 amino acids. CDR3 region: CATDRVDQPQHF. The CDR3 DNA reads TGTGCCACCGACAGGGTAGATCAGCCCCAGCATTTT. The entire variable domain, with the rest obtained from reference TRBV7-9 and TRBJ1-5, is as follows: DTGVSQNPRHKITKRGQNVTFRCDPISEHNRLYWYRQTLGQGPEFLTYFQNEAQLEKSRLLSDRFSAERPKGSFSTLEIQRTEQGDSAMYLCATDRVDQPQHFGDGTRLSIL.

This clone was detected only a few times. This chain uses TRBV24-1 with TRBJ1-4; a weak D match, TRBD1 (5 bases). Germline V gives CDR1 KGHDR, CDR2 SFDVKD. The CDR3 totals 13 residues. V lost 9 bases, J lost 5 bases, and 12 bases lay in between. The CDR3 region has the DNA TGTGCCACCGGGGGGGACCAGAATGAAAAACTGTTTTTT. Translation gives CATGGDQNEKLFF.

The chain combines TRBV11-2 with TRBJ1-2; 7 bases fit TRBD1. Germline CDR1 and CDR2: SGHAT and FQNNGV. This CDR3 comprises 16 residues. Trimming took 6 bases from V and 4 from J; bases not matched to a gene: 14. CDR3 loop: CASRDRTGAPGYGYTF. The CDR3, as DNA: TGTGCCAGCAGGGACAGGACCGGGGCCCCTGGCTATGGCTACACCTTC.

CDR3: CASSGTSLIHNEQFF. In DNA form, the CDR3 reads TGTGCCAGCAGTGGGACTAGCCTCATCCACAATGAGCAGTTCTTC. V is TRBV6-4 and J is TRBJ2-1, with TRBD2 matching over 8 bases. The germline CDR1 and CDR2 sequences are MRHNA and SNTAGT. Losses at the gene ends were 4 bases for V and 5 bases for J; bases not matched to a gene: 7. CDR3 length equals 15 residues.

The gene calls are TRBV12-3 or TRBV12-4 and TRBJ2-7; 9 bases map to TRBD1. The length of the CDR3 is 13 residues. V was clipped by 5 bases and J by 6 bases; unmatched bases: 5. CDR3 loop: CASSRDRAVEQYV. CDR3 sequence (DNA): TGTGCCAGCAGTCGGGACAGGGCAGTCGAGCAGTACGTC.

This chain connects TRBV7-8 to TRBJ2-3; the match to TRBD2 covers 9 bases. Germline CDR1 and CDR2: SGHVS and FQNEAQ. The CDR3 extends over 14 amino acids. Losses at the gene ends were 6 bases for V and 7 bases for J; bases not matched to a gene: 8. The CDR3 region is CASSIAGESNTQYF. CDR3 bases: TGTGCCAGCAGTATAGCGGGAGAATCTAATACGCAGTATTTT.

The V and J genes are TRBV11-2 and TRBJ2-5, with D possibly being TRBD2 (5 bases). V was shortened by 2 bases and J by 5 bases, with 15 bases between the two germline ends. The V gene's germline CDR1 is SGHAT and CDR2 FQNNGV. The CDR3 covers 15 residues. CDR3 residues: CASSLMNGEIETQYF. DNA for the CDR3: TGTGCCAGCAGCTTAATGAACGGGGAAATTGAGACCCAGTACTTC.

This chain connects TRBV5-1 to TRBJ2-7, with 14 nucleotides matching TRBD2. CDR1 and CDR2 (germline): SGHRS, YFSETQ. J was trimmed by 7 bases and V by 5 bases; bases with no gene match: 8. This CDR3 contains 15 residues. The CDR3 sequence: CASSHGTSGSGEQYF. The CDR3 DNA reads as TGCGCCAGCAGTCATGGGACTAGCGGGAGTGGGGAGCAGTACTTC.

This chain uses TRBV9 with TRBJ2-7; 14 positions match TRBD2. The germline V gene has CDR1 SGDLS and CDR2 YYNGEE. The length of the CDR3 is 16 residues. V trimming: 3 bases; J trimming: 2 bases; junction bases outside the gene matches: 4. Here the CDR3 DNA reads TGTGCCAGCAGCGGGGGACTAGCGGGAGCCGCCTACGAGCAGTACTTC. It translates to CASSGGLAGAAYEQYF.

The table lists this clone with a few counts. V gene TRBV24-1 combines with J gene TRBJ2-2, with TRBD2 identical over 7 bases. CDR1 and CDR2 from the germline V gene are KGHDR and SFDVKD. The CDR3 has 14 amino acids. The V and J ends lost 7 bases and 2 bases, in that order; junction bases with no gene match: 3. In nucleotides, the CDR3 is TGTGCCACCAGACGGACTAGAAACACCGGGGAGCTGTTTTTT. Protein sequence: CATRRTRNTGELFF.

The V gene is TRBV12-3 or TRBV12-4, the J gene TRBJ1-2, with D unclear. This CDR3 spans 12 amino acids. Trimming removed 1 base from V and 7 bases from J, with 7 bases in between. The CDR3 DNA follows: TGTGCCAGCAGTTTAGGCAGCGGTGGCTACACCTTC. This encodes CASSLGSGGYTF.

J is TRBJ1-5 and V is TRBV30, with D perhaps matching TRBD1 (6 bases). Germline values: CDR1 GTSNPN, CDR2 SVGIG (reference sequence). With 0 bases removed from V and 1 base from J, the gap between germline ends came to 16 bases. The CDR3 length is 17 residues. This CDR3 is CAWSVRPGALSNQPQHF. CDR3 bases: TGTGCCTGGAGTGTACGGCCAGGGGCTTTGAGCAATCAGCCCCAGCATTTT.

Details on this clone: The junction departs from the called germline gene at one end, perhaps through a read error. The V call is TRBV15, the J call TRBJ1-2; TRBD1 matches 7 bases. The CDR3 extends over 13 amino acids. Germline V CDR1 and CDR2: LNHNV, YYDKDF (reference sequence). The CDR3 here is CATSLQGVYDYTF. The CDR3, as DNA: TGTGCCACCAGCCTTCAGGGGGTCTATGACTACACCTTC.

The chain recombines TRBV7-2 with TRBJ2-6; possible D gene TRBD2, 5 bases. The CDR3 is 15 residues long. Trimming stripped 1 base from V and 4 bases from J, with 8 bases between. The V gene's germline CDR1 is SGHTA and CDR2 FQGNSA. CDR3 in DNA: TGTGCCAGCAGCTTAGGAGGGCCCGGGGCCAACGTCCTGACTTTC. It is translated as CASSLGGPGANVLTF.

The genes are TRBV21-1 and TRBJ2-7; the table's D gene call, TRBD2, was not cross checked with the DNA. TRBV21-1 is classified as a pseudogene. The CDR3 totals 18 residues. The CDR3 DNA follows: TGTGCCAGCAGCAAAGGCCTGGTTAGCGGGAGAAGCTCCTACGAGCAGTACTTC. Translating gives CASSKGLVSGRSSYEQYF.